What follows are 20 T cell receptor beta chains derived from one specimen sequenced in a study of T cells in localized non-small cell lung cancer. Libraries were prepared by immunoSEQ multiplex PCR; TCRdb keeps only in-frame clonotypes and omits some of them. The profile covers 35,000 to 45,000 clones, with around nine tenths appearing a single time and roughly 2.5% taken by the ten largest. The specimen comprised peripheral blood, sampled before any cancer treatment. The receptors shown here come from a female donor aged 60 or older with stage I squamous cell lung carcinoma.

The chain links TRBV14 to TRBJ2-1; D may be TRBD2 (5 bases). Trimming removed 5 bases from V and 9 bases from J, with 14 bases in between. Per germline, CDR1 SGHDN and CDR2 FVKESK. This CDR3 has 13 residues. The CDR3 nucleotides read TGTGCCAGCAGCGGTCAACTAGTGGGTGAGCAGTTCTTC. Translating it yields CASSGQLVGEQFF.

The V gene is TRBV6-6, the J gene TRBJ1-5, with a tentative D call TRBD1 (5 bases). CDR3 length equals 13 residues. Germline-derived CDR1 and CDR2 are MNHNY and SVGAGI (reference sequence). V was clipped by 7 bases and J by 6 bases, with 13 bases between them. CDR3 region: CASTPAQGQPQHF. CDR3 DNA sequence: TGTGCCAGCACCCCGGCCCAGGGTCAGCCCCAGCATTTT.

This sequence joins TRBV12-5 and TRBJ2-7; D is possibly TRBD2 (6 bases). The CDR3 loop spans 13 amino acids. Trimming removed 6 bases at V and 0 bases at J, with 9 bases between. CDR1 and CDR2 from the germline V gene are LGHNT and FRNRAP. The CDR3 nucleotides are TGTGCTAGTGGGGAGGGGCCCTCCTACGAGCAGTACTTC. Translating it yields CASGEGPSYEQYF.

The J gene is TRBJ1-1, the V gene TRBV5-1, with TRBD1 matching over 9 bases. This CDR3 comprises 15 residues. The V gene's germline CDR1 is SGHRS and CDR2 YFSETQ. With V trimmed by 1 base and J by 6 bases, 7 bases remained unmatched. The CDR3 sequence is CASSLTTGQGAEAFF. The CDR3 region has the DNA TGCGCCAGCAGCTTGACTACGGGACAGGGTGCTGAAGCTTTCTTT. The full variable domain, with the rest looked up from reference TRBV5-1 and TRBJ1-1, is KAGVTQTPRYLIKTRGQQVTLSCSPISGHRSVSWYQQTPGQGLQFLFEYFSETQRNKGNFPGRFSGRQFSNSRSEMNVSTLELGDSALYLCASSLTTGQGAEAFFGQGTRLTVV.

The chain is built from TRBV7-2 and TRBJ2-3; D gene uncertain. V lost 3 bases to trimming and J lost 4 bases, with 5 bases between them. The germline gives CDR1 SGHTA, CDR2 FQGNSA. CDR3 length: 12 residues. CDR3 in DNA: TGTGCCAGCAGCTTTTATGCAGATACGCAGTATTTT. It specifies CASSFYADTQYF.

This clone was seen only a few times. The CDR3: CASISTGSTYNEQFF. The DNA of the CDR3 is TGTGCCAGCATTTCGACAGGGAGCACCTACAATGAGCAGTTCTTC. This chain uses TRBV6-1 with TRBJ2-1; 7 bases are shared with TRBD1. The V and J ends lost 7 bases and 2 bases, in that order; junction bases with no gene match: 8. The CDR3 is 15 amino acids. Germline V gives CDR1 MNHNS, CDR2 SASEGT.

The V call is TRBV19, the J call TRBJ2-3; D remains ambiguous. The V and J ends lost 1 base and 3 bases respectively, with 14 bases between them. This CDR3 has 16 amino acids. CDR1 is LNHDA and CDR2 is SQIVND in the germline V gene (reference sequence). The CDR3 nucleotides read TGTGCCAGTAGTATAGGCTGGGCTGCTCAGACAGATACGCAGTATTTT. The encoded protein is CASSIGWAAQTDTQYF.

The genes are TRBV5-6 and TRBJ1-2; D is perhaps TRBD1 (5 bases). The germline CDR1 and CDR2 sequences are SGHDT and YYEEEE. With 0 bases removed from V and 8 bases from J, the gap between germline ends came to 23 bases. The length of the CDR3 is 17 residues. The CDR3 bases are TGTGCCAGCAGCTTGGGAATAGGGGTAGGGGCTCTCGTAGGCTACACCTTC. Amino acid sequence: CASSLGIGVGALVGYTF.

V usage is TRBV28 and J usage is TRBJ1-1, with a weak D call TRBD1 (5 bases). This CDR3 is 16 amino acids long. V was shortened by 7 bases and J by 5 bases, with 23 bases between the two germline ends. The germline V gene has CDR1 MDHEN and CDR2 SYDVKM. The CDR3 loop is CASKGSGTLTRTEAFF. CDR3 coding DNA: TGTGCCAGCAAGGGATCAGGGACCCTGACGAGAACTGAAGCTTTCTTT.

In its sample, this clone was seen once. The chain combines TRBV10-1 with TRBJ1-3; D remains ambiguous. V lost 4 bases to trimming and J lost 2 bases, with 6 bases between them. CDR1 WNHNN and CDR2 SYGVQD come from the germline V gene (reference sequence). The CDR3 has 13 amino acids. The CDR3 here is CASSGGPGNTIYF. In nucleotides, the CDR3 is TGCGCCAGCAGTGGAGGTCCTGGAAACACCATATATTTT.

V and J are TRBV5-1 and TRBJ2-5, with D uncertain. V was pared by 1 base and J by 4 bases, with 8 bases between. Germline V CDR1 and CDR2: SGHRS, YFSETQ. The CDR3 length is 13 residues. CDR3 protein: CASSLNRLETQYF. The CDR3 region has the DNA TGCGCCAGCAGCTTGAACCGTCTAGAGACCCAGTACTTC.

Here the CDR3 reads CAIRPLTGVGGYTF. As DNA, the CDR3 is TGTGCCATCAGACCACTGACAGGTGTGGGTGGCTACACCTTC. The chain couples TRBV10-3 to TRBJ1-2, with D possibly being TRBD1 (6 bases). Trimming pared 6 bases from V and 7 bases from J, leaving 18 bases between. Germline assignment: CDR1 ENHRY and CDR2 SYGVKD. The CDR3 is 14 residues long.

The gene calls are TRBV7-2 and TRBJ2-7; 8 nucleotides align to TRBD1. Germline V gene lookup returns CDR1 SGHTA and CDR2 FQGNSA. The CDR3 runs to 14 residues. J gave up 4 bases and V 1 base, and 3 bases lay outside the gene matches. CDR3 region: CASSLEQGAYEQYF. The DNA for the CDR3 is TGTGCCAGCAGCTTAGAGCAGGGGGCGTACGAGCAGTACTTC.

V is TRBV28 and J is TRBJ1-1, with 7 bases identical to TRBD1. Germline values: CDR1 MDHEN, CDR2 SYDVKM. With 5 bases clipped from V and 8 bases from J, the junction kept 14 bases outside the gene matches. CDR3 length: 15 residues. CDR3 nucleotides: TGTGCCAGCAGTACCGCCGGACAGGCTTCATCAGAAGCTTTCTTT. This encodes CASSTAGQASSEAFF.

A single count supports this clone. This chain uses TRBV7-6 with TRBJ2-7; D is unresolved. The CDR3 is 12 residues long. V lost 5 bases to trimming and J lost 4 bases, with 9 bases between them. Germline loops: CDR1 SGHVS, CDR2 FNYEAQ. For the CDR3, the DNA is TGTGCCAGCAGCCCTTCATATTACGAGCAGTACTTC. This encodes CASSPSYYEQYF.

The chain recombines TRBV9 with TRBJ2-1; D gene unclear. Per germline, CDR1 SGDLS and CDR2 YYNGEE. This CDR3 comprises 17 residues. Trimming left V 0 bases short and J 0 bases short, with 13 bases between. Here the CDR3 DNA reads TGTGCCAGCAGCGTAGGCCGCGTGCGCAGCTCCTACAATGAGCAGTTCTTC. Amino acid sequence: CASSVGRVRSSYNEQFF.

The chain couples TRBV4-1 to TRBJ2-7; TRBD2 matches at 11 bases. Germline values: CDR1 MGHRA, CDR2 YSYEKL. V shed 2 bases and J 5 bases; nucleotides not matched to a gene: 5. There are 15 residues in the CDR3. The DNA for the CDR3 is TGCGCCAGCAGCCAACCACTAGCGGGAGAAAACGAGCAGTACTTC. The encoded protein is CASSQPLAGENEQYF.

In its sample, this clone was seen once. The chain recombines TRBV7-2 with TRBJ2-7, with 8 positions matching TRBD2. The CDR3 covers 17 residues. The germline CDR1 and CDR2 sequences are SGHTA and FQGNSA. Trimming cost V 1 base and J 0 bases; bases outside gene matches: 8. The CDR3 bases are TGTGCCAGCAGCTTAGGGACGGGAGGGACCCTCTCCTACGAGCAGTACTTC. Protein: CASSLGTGGTLSYEQYF. Full variable domain (remainder filled in from reference TRBV7-2 and TRBJ2-7): GAGVSQSPSNKVTEKGKDVELRCDPISGHTALYWYRQSLGQGLEFLIYFQGNSAPDKSGLPSDRFSAERTGGSVSTLTIQRTQQEDSAVYLCASSLGTGGTLSYEQYFGPGTRLTVT.

The chain employs TRBV5-5 and TRBJ2-2; D is ambiguous. V lost 1 base, J lost 10 bases, and 5 bases lay in between. This CDR3 is built from 11 residues. From germline, CDR1 is SGHKS and CDR2 YYEKEE (reference sequence). CDR3 in amino acids: CASSLSEELFF. The CDR3 DNA sequence: TGTGCCAGCAGCTTGTCTGAGGAGCTGTTTTTT.

This rearrangement joins TRBV6-5 to TRBJ2-7, with a tentative D call TRBD2 (5 bases). The V end lost 5 bases, the J end lost 1 base, and 12 bases lay between the germline ends. CDR1 MNHEY and CDR2 SVGAGI come from the germline V gene. The CDR3 length is 14 residues. As DNA, the CDR3 is TGTGCCAGCAGTAGACCAGAGCGGTCCTACGAGCAGTACTTC. This gives the protein CASSRPERSYEQYF.